These 2 T cell receptor beta chains share one sample of origin, sequenced in a study of cytomegalovirus exposure and HLA in healthy donors. With 60 Vbeta and 13 Jbeta primers, the PCR was carried out. Generated by immunoSEQ multiplex PCR, the TCRdb table keeps only in-frame clones and is missing some. The sample has over 150,000 clones, over 70% seen once. The sequenced sample consisted of PBMCs. These receptors came from a man aged 25-45 years in good health and CMV-seropositive.

This clone was seen only a few times. V usage is TRBV5-1 and J usage is TRBJ2-3, with 7 bases that match TRBD2. There are 16 residues in the CDR3. Trimming removed 4 bases from V and 0 bases from J; junction bases left unmatched: 8. Germline loops: CDR1 SGHRS, CDR2 YFSETQ. The CDR3 DNA sequence: TGCGCCAGCAGCGTGTCCGGGAGGACTAGCACAGATACGCAGTATTTT. The encoded protein is CASSVSGRTSTDTQYF.

The chain couples TRBV10-1 to TRBJ2-3, with TRBD1 matching 9 bases. The CDR3 length is 16 residues. CDR1 is WNHNN, CDR2 SYGVQD, per germline (reference sequence). Trimming at V came to 6 bases and at J to 4 bases, leaving 11 bases not matched to a gene. The CDR3 protein is CASSASLQGAADTQYF. The CDR3, as DNA: TGCGCCAGCAGCGCCAGCTTACAGGGGGCCGCAGATACGCAGTATTTT.